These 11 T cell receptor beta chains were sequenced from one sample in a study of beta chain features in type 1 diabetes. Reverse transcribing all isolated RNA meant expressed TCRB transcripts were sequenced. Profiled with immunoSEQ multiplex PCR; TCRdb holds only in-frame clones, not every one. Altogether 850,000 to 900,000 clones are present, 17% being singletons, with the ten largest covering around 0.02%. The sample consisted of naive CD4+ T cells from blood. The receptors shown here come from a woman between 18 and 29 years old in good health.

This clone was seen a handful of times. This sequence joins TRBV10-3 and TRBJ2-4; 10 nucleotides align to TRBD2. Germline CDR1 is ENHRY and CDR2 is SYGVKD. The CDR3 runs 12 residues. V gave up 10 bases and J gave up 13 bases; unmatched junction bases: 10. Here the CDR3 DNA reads TGTGCCAGCATGTCTAGCGGGAGTGGCCAGTACTTC. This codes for CASMSSGSGQYF.

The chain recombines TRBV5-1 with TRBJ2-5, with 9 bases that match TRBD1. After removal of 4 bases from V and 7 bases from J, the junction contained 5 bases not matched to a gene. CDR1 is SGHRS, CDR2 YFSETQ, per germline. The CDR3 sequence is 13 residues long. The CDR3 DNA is TGCGCCAGCAGCACGGACAGGGGAGCGACCCAGTACTTC. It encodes CASSTDRGATQYF.

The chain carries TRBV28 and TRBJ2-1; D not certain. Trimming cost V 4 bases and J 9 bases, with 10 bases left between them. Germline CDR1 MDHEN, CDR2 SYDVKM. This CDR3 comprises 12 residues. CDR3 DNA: TGTGCCAGCAGTTCTAAGCGTCGTGAGCAGTTCTTC. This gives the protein CASSSKRREQFF.

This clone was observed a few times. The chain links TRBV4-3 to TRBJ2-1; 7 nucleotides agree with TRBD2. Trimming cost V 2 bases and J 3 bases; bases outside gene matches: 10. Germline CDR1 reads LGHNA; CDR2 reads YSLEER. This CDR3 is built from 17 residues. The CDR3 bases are TGCGCCAGCAGCCAACGAAAAGGACCGGGAGGCTACAATGAGCAGTTCTTC. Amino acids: CASSQRKGPGGYNEQFF.

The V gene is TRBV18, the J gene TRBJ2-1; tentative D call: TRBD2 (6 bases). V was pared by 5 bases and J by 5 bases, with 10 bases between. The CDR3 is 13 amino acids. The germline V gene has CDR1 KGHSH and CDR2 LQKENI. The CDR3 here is CASSKGLDNEQFF. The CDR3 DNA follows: TGTGCCAGCTCAAAGGGACTGGACAATGAGCAGTTCTTC.

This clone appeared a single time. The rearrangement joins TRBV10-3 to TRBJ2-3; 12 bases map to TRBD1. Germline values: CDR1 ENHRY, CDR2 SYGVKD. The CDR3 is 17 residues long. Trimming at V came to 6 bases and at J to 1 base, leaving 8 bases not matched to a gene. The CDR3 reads CAISIPGQGAGTDTQYF. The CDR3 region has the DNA TGTGCCATCAGCATTCCGGGACAGGGGGCGGGCACAGATACGCAGTATTTT.

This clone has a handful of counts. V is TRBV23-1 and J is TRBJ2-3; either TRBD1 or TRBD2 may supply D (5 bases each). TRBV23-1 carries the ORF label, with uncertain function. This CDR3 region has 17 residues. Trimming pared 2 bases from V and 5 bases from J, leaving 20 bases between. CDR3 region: CASSQNRDPGRGDTQYF. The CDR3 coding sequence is TGCGCCAGCAGTCAAAACCGGGACCCGGGGAGAGGAGATACGCAGTATTTT.

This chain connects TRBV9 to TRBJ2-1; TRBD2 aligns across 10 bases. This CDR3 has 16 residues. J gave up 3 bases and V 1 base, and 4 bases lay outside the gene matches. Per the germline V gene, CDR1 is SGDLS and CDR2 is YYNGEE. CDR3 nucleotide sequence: TGTGCCAGCAGCGTAACTAGCGGGATATACTACAATGAGCAGTTCTTC. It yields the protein CASSVTSGIYYNEQFF.

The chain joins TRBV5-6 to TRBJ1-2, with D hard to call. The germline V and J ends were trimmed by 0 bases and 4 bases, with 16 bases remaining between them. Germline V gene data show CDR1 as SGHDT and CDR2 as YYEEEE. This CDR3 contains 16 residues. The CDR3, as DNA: TGTGCCAGCAGCTTGGCCCGGGGAACCACTCTCTATGGCTACACCTTC. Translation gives CASSLARGTTLYGYTF.

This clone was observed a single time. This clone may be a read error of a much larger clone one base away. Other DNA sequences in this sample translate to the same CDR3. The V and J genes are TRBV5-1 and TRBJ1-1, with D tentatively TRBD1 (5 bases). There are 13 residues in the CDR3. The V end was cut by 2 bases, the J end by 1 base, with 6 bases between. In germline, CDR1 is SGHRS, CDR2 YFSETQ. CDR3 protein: CASSLTGNTEAFF. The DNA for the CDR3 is TGCGCCAGCAGCTTAACAGGGAACACTGAAGCTTTCTTT. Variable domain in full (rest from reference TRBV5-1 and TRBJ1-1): KAGVTQTPRYLIKTRGQQVTLSCSPISGHRSVSWYQQTPGQGLQFLFEYFSETQRNKGNFPGRFSGRQFSNSRSEMNVSTLELGDSALYLCASSLTGNTEAFFGQGTRLTVV.

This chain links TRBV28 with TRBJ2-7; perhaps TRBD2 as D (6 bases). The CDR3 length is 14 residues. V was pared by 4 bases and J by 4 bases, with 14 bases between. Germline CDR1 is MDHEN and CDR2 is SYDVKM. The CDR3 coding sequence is TGTGCCAGCAGTTATTGGGGACGGGGGTACGAGCAGTACTTC. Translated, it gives CASSYWGRGYEQYF.